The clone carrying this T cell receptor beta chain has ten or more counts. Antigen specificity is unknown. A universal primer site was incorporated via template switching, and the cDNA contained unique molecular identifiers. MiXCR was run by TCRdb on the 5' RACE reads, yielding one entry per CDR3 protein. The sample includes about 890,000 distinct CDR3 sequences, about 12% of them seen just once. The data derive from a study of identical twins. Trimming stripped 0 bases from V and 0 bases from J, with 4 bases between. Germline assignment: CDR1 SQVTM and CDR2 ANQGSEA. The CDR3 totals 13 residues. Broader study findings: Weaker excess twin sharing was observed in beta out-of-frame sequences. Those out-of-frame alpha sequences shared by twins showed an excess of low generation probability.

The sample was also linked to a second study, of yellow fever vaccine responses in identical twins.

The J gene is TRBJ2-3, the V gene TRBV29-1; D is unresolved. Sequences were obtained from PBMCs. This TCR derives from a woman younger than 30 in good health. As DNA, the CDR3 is TGCAGCGTTGAAGAGCGGAGCACAGATACGCAGTATTTT. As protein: CSVEERSTDTQYF.